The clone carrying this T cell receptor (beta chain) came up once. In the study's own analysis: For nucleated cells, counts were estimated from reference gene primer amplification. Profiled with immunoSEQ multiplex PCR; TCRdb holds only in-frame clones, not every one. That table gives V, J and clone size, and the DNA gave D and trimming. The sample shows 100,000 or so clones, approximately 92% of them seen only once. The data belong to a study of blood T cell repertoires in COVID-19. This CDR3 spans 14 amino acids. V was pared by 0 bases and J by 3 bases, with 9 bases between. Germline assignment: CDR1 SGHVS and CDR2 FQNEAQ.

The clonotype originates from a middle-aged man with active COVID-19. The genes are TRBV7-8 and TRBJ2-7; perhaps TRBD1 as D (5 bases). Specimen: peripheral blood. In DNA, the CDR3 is TGTGCCAGCAGCTTAGCTCAGGGATACTACGAGCAGTACTTC. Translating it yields CASSLAQGYYEQYF.